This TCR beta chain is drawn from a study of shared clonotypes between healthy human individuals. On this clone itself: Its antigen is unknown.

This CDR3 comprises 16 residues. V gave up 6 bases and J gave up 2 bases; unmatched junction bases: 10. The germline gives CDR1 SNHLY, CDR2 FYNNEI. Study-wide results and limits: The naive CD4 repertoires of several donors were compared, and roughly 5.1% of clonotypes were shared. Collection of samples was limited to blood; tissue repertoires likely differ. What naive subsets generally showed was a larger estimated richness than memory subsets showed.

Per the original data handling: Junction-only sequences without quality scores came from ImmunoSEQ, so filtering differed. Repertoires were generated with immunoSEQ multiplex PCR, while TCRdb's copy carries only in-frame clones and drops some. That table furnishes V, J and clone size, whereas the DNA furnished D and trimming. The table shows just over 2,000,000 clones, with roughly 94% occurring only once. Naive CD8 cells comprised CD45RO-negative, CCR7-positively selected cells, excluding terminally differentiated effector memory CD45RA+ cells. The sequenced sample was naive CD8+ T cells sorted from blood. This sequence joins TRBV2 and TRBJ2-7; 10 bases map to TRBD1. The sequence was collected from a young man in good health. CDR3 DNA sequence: TGTGCCAGCAGAGATCCGGGACAGGGGATCGCCTACGAGCAGTACTTC. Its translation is CASRDPGQGIAYEQYF.